The 11 T cell receptor beta chains in this list originate from one sample, sequenced in a study of cytomegalovirus exposure and HLA in healthy donors (dated by TCRdb to 2016 to 2017). The library was prepared using the immunoSEQ multiplex PCR assay. TCRdb provides this immuneACCESS table in a form limited to in-frame rearrangements. Some clones are lacking; in checked studies, under half of them reflect an unresolved V gene, and why the rest are absent is not known. For this sample there are approximately 200,000 clones; roughly 82% appear just once. Under 15% of the sample comes from the top ten. What was sequenced was PBMCs. The source of these receptors is a woman aged 25 to 39 in good health and CMV-seropositive.

The chain is built from TRBV18 and TRBJ2-7; D is ambiguous. V was cut by 2 bases and J by 5 bases, with 10 bases left in between. The CDR3 is 13 amino acids. Looked up from germline, CDR1 is KGHSH and CDR2 is LQKENI. The CDR3 DNA reads TGTGCCAGCTCACCAGGTCTCCGGGACGAGCAGTACTTC. Translating it yields CASSPGLRDEQYF.

The chain carries TRBV25-1 and TRBJ2-1, with 7 bases that match TRBD2. This CDR3 is built from 16 residues. Trimming removed 5 bases from V and 8 bases from J; junction bases left unmatched: 15. Germline-derived CDR1 and CDR2 are MGHDK and SYGVNS. The CDR3 reads CASSYPGLGFVDEQFF. As DNA, the CDR3 is TGTGCCAGCAGTTACCCCGGACTAGGTTTTGTCGATGAGCAGTTCTTC. Combining the CDR3 with reference TRBV25-1 and TRBJ2-1 gives the whole variable domain EADIYQTPRYLVIGTGKKITLECSQTMGHDKMYWYQQDPGMELHLIHYSYGVNSTEKGDLSSESTVSRIRTEHFPLTLESARPSHTSQYLCASSYPGLGFVDEQFFGPGTRLTVL.

V gene TRBV5-1 combines with J gene TRBJ2-6; weak D call: TRBD2 (6 bases). Looked up from germline, CDR1 is SGHRS and CDR2 is YFSETQ. Trimming removed 1 base from V and 0 bases from J, with 14 bases in between. This CDR3 contains 18 residues. This CDR3 reads CASSLSRDFLSGANVLTF. CDR3 nucleotides: TGCGCCAGCAGCTTGAGCCGGGACTTCCTCTCTGGGGCCAACGTCCTGACTTTC.

The CDR3 DNA reads as TGTGCCAGCAGCGCGACTAGCGCCTACAATGAGCAGTTCTTC. It encodes CASSATSAYNEQFF. The rearrangement links TRBV9 to TRBJ2-1, with 8 bases lining up with TRBD2. J was trimmed by 2 bases and V by 3 bases; bases with no gene match: 1. Germline CDR1 is SGDLS and CDR2 is YYNGEE. The CDR3 runs to 14 residues.

CDR3 sequence: CASSSQTDLDGYTF. DNA of the CDR3: TGCGCCAGCAGCTCACAGACAGATCTGGATGGCTACACCTTC. The gene calls are TRBV5-1 and TRBJ1-2; D may be TRBD1 (5 bases). From germline, CDR1 is SGHRS and CDR2 YFSETQ. This CDR3 spans 14 amino acids. Between the trimmed V and J ends, which lost 3 bases and 6 bases, there was a span of 15 bases.

V gene TRBV7-2 combines with J gene TRBJ2-1, with 7 bases identical to TRBD1. Germline V CDR1 and CDR2: SGHTA, FQGNSA. The CDR3 extends over 17 amino acids. V gave up 1 base and J gave up 3 bases; unmatched junction bases: 9. CDR3 in amino acids: CASSLEAYRDSYNEQFF. DNA for the CDR3: TGTGCCAGCAGCTTAGAGGCCTACCGGGACAGCTACAATGAGCAGTTCTTC.

CDR3 loop: CASSPQPRAEGEQFF. CDR3 coding DNA: TGTGCCAGCAGTCCACAGCCGCGGGCGGAGGGTGAGCAGTTCTTC. This rearrangement joins TRBV6-5 to TRBJ2-1; D might be TRBD2 (6 bases). Per germline, CDR1 MNHEY and CDR2 SVGAGI. V was trimmed by 5 bases and J by 9 bases, leaving 20 bases between them. This CDR3 is 15 amino acids long.

This rearrangement joins TRBV19 to TRBJ2-7; 11 nucleotides align to TRBD2. There are 15 residues in the CDR3. Germline V CDR1 and CDR2: LNHDA, SQIVND (reference sequence). Trimming at V came to 3 bases and at J to 4 bases, leaving 5 bases not matched to a gene. In nucleotides, the CDR3 is TGTGCCAGTAGTATCCTAGCGGGGGGACTGTACGAGCAGTACTTC. Protein: CASSILAGGLYEQYF.

The V and J genes are TRBV5-1 and TRBJ2-1, with D tentatively TRBD1 (5 bases). The germline gives CDR1 SGHRS, CDR2 YFSETQ. The V gene lost 3 bases and the J gene lost 8 bases, with 12 bases spanning the gap. The CDR3 is 13 amino acids. For the CDR3, the DNA is TGCGCCAGCAGCTGGATGACAGTTCATGAGCAGTTCTTC. Translation: CASSWMTVHEQFF.

The chain links TRBV10-3 to TRBJ2-3; the match to TRBD1 covers 7 bases. The CDR3 has 13 residues. V dropped 8 bases and J dropped 4; count of bases not matched to a gene: 6. Looked up from germline, CDR1 is ENHRY and CDR2 is SYGVKD. In nucleotides, the CDR3 is TGTGCCATCGGCGGACAGGTCTCAGATACGCAGTATTTT. It codes for CAIGGQVSDTQYF.

The chain recombines TRBV5-6 with TRBJ2-7; no clear D. The CDR3 covers 14 residues. The germline CDR1 and CDR2 sequences are SGHDT and YYEEEE. V lost 6 bases to trimming and J lost 7 bases, with 20 bases between them. The CDR3, as DNA: TGTGCCAGCACCGCCACGCGTTCTCCCTCGGAGCAGTACTTC. It yields the protein CASTATRSPSEQYF.